The sequence of this TCR beta chain was determined in a study of blood T cell repertoires in COVID-19. Study overall: PBMCs, B-cell-depleted T cells, or T cells provided the cDNA or gDNA that made up the material.

Germline V gene sequence: CDR1 SGHRS, CDR2 YFSETQ. CDR3 length: 15 amino acids. V lost 0 bases, J lost 4 bases, and 3 bases stayed unmatched. Clones were read by immunoSEQ multiplex PCR, and TCRdb kept only the in-frame ones, dropping some. The sample records some 160,000 clones, around 81% being singletons. Material for sequencing was PBMCs or T cells enriched from blood (not recorded which). The chain combines TRBV5-1 with TRBJ2-3; TRBD2 matches at 9 bases. This clonotype was sampled from a woman aged 40-49 years who had recovered from COVID-19. The chain's CDR3 is CASSLGGRAADTQYF. The CDR3 DNA is TGCGCCAGCAGCTTGGGCGGGAGGGCCGCAGATACGCAGTATTTT.